This T cell receptor (beta chain) appears in the sequencing data of a study of blood T cell repertoires in COVID-19. Study-wide background: The United States, Italy and Spain were the sources of the acute and convalescent COVID-19 samples. PBMCs, B-cell-depleted T cells, or T cells were the source of the cDNA or gDNA that made up the material.

Everyone who took part was 18 to 89 years old, and they came from 24 US areas. Authors' analysis steps: Estimates of nucleated cell counts were drawn from the amplification of reference gene primers. Sequenced by immunoSEQ multiplex PCR; TCRdb stores in-frame clones only, minus some. Clone size and V and J calls were adopted from that table, with D and trimming inferred from the DNA. The table lists roughly 250,000 clones, 70% to 90% of them singletons. The V end lost 6 bases, the J end lost 4 bases, and 21 bases lay between the germline ends. There are 16 residues in the CDR3. Germline V lookup: CDR1 SEHNR, CDR2 FQNEAQ (reference sequence).

This receptor was taken from a woman between 40 and 50 years old with acute COVID-19. Source material: PBMCs or T cells enriched from blood (not recorded which). This rearrangement joins TRBV7-9 to TRBJ1-2; weak D call: TRBD1 (6 bases). The DNA of the CDR3 is TGTGCCAGCAGGCCCGGGACACCGTCATCTCCCTATGGCTACACCTTC. Its protein is CASRPGTPSSPYGYTF.